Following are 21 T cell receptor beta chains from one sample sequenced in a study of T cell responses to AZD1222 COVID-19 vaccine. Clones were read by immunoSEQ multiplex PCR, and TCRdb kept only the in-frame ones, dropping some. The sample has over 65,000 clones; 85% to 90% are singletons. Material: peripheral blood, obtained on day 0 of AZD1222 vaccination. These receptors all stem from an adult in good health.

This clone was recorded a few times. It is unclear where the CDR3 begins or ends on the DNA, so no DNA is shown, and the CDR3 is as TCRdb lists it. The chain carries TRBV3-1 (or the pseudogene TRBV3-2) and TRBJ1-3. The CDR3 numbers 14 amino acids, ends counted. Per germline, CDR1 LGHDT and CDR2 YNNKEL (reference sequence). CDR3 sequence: CASSTSGPGNTIYF.

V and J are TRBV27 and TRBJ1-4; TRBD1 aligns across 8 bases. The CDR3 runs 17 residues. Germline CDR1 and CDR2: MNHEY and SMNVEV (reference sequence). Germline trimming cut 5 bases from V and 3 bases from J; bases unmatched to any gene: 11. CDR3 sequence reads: CASSRTGKGIANEKLFF. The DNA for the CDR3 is TGTGCCAGCAGTCGGACAGGGAAGGGGATAGCTAATGAAAAACTGTTTTTT.

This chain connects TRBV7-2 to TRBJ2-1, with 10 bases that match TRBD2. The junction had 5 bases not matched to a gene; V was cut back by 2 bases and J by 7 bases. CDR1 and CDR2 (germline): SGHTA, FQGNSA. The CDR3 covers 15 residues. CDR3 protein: CASSLLAGVSNEQFF. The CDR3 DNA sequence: TGTGCCAGCAGCTTACTAGCGGGAGTATCTAATGAGCAGTTCTTC.

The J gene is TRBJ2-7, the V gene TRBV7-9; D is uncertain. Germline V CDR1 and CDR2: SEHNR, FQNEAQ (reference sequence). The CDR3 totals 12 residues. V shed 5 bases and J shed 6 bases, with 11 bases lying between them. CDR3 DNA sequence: TGTGCCAGCAGCAACCGGCCATCCGAGCAGTACTTC. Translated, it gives CASSNRPSEQYF.

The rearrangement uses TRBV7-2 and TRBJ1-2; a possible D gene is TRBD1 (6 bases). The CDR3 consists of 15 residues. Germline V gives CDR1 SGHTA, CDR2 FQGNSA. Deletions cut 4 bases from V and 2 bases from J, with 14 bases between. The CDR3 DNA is TGTGCCAGCAGCTCAACACTGGGGGGCAACTATGGCTACACCTTC. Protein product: CASSSTLGGNYGYTF.

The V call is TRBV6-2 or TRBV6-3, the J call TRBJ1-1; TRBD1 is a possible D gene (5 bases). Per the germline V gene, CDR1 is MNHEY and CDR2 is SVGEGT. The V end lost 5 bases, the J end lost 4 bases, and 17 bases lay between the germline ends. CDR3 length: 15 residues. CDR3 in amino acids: CASSRTQGVGTEAFF. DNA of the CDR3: TGTGCCAGCAGTAGAACTCAGGGTGTGGGCACTGAAGCTTTCTTT.

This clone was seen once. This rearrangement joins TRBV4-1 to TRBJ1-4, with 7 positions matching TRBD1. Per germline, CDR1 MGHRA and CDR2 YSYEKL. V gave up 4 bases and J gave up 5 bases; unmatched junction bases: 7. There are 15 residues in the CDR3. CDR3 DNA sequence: TGCGCCAGCAGCCTTGAGGGGGCTTGGAATGAAAAACTGTTTTTT. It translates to CASSLEGAWNEKLFF.

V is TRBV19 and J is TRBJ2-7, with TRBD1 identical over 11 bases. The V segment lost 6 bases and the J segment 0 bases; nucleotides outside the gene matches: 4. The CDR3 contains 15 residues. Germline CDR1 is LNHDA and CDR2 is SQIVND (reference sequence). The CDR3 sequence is CASSPGTGGSYEQYF. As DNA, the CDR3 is TGTGCCAGTAGCCCCGGGACAGGGGGCTCCTACGAGCAGTACTTC.

Written as DNA, the CDR3 is TGCGCCAGCAGCCCAAGCCCAGACGGGAGGGATTCACCCCTCCACTTT. Its protein product is CASSPSPDGRDSPLHF. This chain links TRBV5-1 with TRBJ1-6; D gene ambiguous. Germline values: CDR1 SGHRS, CDR2 YFSETQ. V was clipped by 4 bases and J by 8 bases, with 19 bases between them. The length of the CDR3 is 16 residues.

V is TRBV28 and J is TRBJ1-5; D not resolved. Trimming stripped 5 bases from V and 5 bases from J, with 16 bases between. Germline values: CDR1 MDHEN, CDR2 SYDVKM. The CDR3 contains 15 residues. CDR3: CASSPLAGGDQPQHF. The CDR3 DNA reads TGTGCCAGCAGTCCCCTGGCAGGCGGGGATCAGCCCCAGCATTTT. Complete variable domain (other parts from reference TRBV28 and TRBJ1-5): DVKVTQSSRYLVKRTGEKVFLECVQDMDHENMFWYRQDPGLGLRLIYFSYDVKMKEKGDIPEGYSVSREKKERFSLILESASTNQTSMYLCASSPLAGGDQPQHFGDGTRLSIL.

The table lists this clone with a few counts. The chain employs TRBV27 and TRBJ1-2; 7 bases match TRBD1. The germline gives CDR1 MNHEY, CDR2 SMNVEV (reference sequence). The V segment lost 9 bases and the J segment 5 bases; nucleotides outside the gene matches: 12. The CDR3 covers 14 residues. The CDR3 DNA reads TGTGCCAGTTATCAGGGGGGGACGGGGTATGGCTACACCTTC. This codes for CASYQGGTGYGYTF.

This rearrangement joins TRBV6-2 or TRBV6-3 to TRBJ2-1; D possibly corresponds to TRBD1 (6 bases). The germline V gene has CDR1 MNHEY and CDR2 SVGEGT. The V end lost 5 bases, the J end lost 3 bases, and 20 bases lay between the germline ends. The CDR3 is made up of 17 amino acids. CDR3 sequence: CASSLAGTLFYYNEQFF. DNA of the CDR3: TGTGCCAGCAGTCTGGCCGGGACACTCTTTTACTACAATGAGCAGTTCTTC.

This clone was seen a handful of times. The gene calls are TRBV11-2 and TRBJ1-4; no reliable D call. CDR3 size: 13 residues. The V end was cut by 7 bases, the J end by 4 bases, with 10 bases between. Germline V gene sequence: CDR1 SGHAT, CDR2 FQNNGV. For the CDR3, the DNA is TGTGCCAGCACCCCTACCGGTAATGAAAAACTGTTTTTT. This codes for CASTPTGNEKLFF.

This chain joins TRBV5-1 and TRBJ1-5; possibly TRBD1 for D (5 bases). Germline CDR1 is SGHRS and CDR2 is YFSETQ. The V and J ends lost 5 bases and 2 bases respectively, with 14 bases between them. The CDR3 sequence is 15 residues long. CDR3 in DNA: TGCGCCAGCAGGGCAGAGGGAGGGGGCAATCAGCCCCAGCATTTT. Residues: CASRAEGGGNQPQHF.

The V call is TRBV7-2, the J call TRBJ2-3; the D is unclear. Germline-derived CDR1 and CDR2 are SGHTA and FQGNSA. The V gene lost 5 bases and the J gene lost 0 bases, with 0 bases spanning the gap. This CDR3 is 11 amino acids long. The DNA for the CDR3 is TGTGCCAGCAGCAGCACAGATACGCAGTATTTT. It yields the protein CASSSTDTQYF.

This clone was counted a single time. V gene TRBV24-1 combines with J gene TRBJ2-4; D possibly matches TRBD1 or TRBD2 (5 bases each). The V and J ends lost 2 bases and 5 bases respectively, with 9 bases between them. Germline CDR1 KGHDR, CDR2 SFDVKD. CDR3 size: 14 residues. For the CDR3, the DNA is TGTGCCACCAGTGATTCGGTGGGGGAAAACATTCAGTACTTC. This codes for CATSDSVGENIQYF.

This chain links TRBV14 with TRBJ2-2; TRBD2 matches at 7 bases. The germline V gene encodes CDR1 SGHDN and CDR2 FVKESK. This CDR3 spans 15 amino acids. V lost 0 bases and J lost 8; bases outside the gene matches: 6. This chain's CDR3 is CASSQDGGSAGELFF. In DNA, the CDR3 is TGTGCCAGCAGCCAAGACGGCGGGAGCGCTGGGGAGCTGTTTTTT.

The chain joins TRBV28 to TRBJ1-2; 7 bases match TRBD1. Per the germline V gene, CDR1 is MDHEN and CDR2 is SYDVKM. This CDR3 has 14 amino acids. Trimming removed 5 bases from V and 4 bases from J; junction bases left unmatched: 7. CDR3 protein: CASSPRQGTYGYTF. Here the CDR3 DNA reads TGTGCCAGCAGTCCCCGACAGGGTACCTATGGCTACACCTTC.

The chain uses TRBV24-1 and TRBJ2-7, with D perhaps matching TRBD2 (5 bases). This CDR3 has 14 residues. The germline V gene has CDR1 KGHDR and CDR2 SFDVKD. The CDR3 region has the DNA TGTGCGCCCTTTTTTCCGCGACTAAACTACGAGCAGTACTTC. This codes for CAPFFPRLNYEQYF.

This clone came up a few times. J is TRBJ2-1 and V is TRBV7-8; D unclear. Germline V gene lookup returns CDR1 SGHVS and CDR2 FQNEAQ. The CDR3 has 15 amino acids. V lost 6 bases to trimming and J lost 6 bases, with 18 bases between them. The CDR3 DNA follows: TGTGCCAGCAGGCCTGCGAGCGCCAATATCAATGAGCAGTTCTTC. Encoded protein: CASRPASANINEQFF.

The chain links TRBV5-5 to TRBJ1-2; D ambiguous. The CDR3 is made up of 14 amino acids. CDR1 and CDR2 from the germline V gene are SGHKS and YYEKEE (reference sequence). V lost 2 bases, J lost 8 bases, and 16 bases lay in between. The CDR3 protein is CASSFFGPGRGYTF. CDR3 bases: TGTGCCAGCAGCTTTTTCGGTCCCGGGAGGGGCTACACCTTC.